This TCR beta chain was sequenced for a study of blood T cell repertoires in COVID-19. Study in general: Spain, Italy and the United States supplied samples that represented acute and convalescent COVID-19. T cells, B-cell-depleted T cells, or PBMCs supplied cDNA or gDNA.

Germline values: CDR1 SQVTM, CDR2 ANQGSEA. With V trimmed by 1 base and J by 5 bases, 4 bases remained unmatched. The CDR3 has 16 amino acids. As processed by the authors: The assay estimated nucleated cells by amplifying reference gene primers. Measured with immunoSEQ multiplex PCR; TCRdb has only the in-frame clones, and not every one. V and J calls and clone size are given by that table; D and trimming were obtained from the DNA. The table includes fewer than 180,000 clones, approximately 86% detected once. V usage is TRBV29-1 and J usage is TRBJ2-1, with TRBD2 identical over 14 bases. The sequenced sample was peripheral blood. The TCR was taken from a man aged 70-80 years with acute or convalescent COVID-19. CDR3 nucleotide sequence: TGCAGCGTTGAAGGACTAGCGGGAGGGCCTAACAATGAGCAGTTCTTC. Translated: CSVEGLAGGPNNEQFF.